Below, 30 T cell receptor beta chains from the same sample are listed, as sequenced in a study of beta chain features in type 1 diabetes. Overall study results and limits: Shortening of TCRB CDR3s, moderate but significant, appeared in all four CD4+ subsets of Type 1 diabetes patients.

The study reverse transcribed the entire isolated RNA, so it sequenced expressed TCRB transcripts. Some clones are missing from TCRdb's copy, which holds only in-frame ones; the method was immunoSEQ multiplex PCR. Among 600,000 or so clones listed, more than 12% were seen once. Antigens of these TCRs are unknown. What was sequenced was naive CD4+ T cells from blood. These receptors were obtained from a man aged 18 to 29 with type 1 diabetes.

This clone was observed a few times. The rearrangement uses TRBV2 and TRBJ1-1; TRBD1 agrees at 7 bases. V was clipped by 6 bases and J by 0 bases; unmatched bases: 7. The germline V gene encodes CDR1 SNHLY and CDR2 FYNNEI. The CDR3 spans 15 residues. The CDR3 sequence: CASSDADRVNTEAFF. CDR3 bases: TGTGCCAGCAGCGACGCCGACAGGGTGAACACTGAAGCTTTCTTT.

This clone has just a few counts. The rearrangement uses TRBV9 and TRBJ2-3; 7 nucleotides line up with TRBD2. V trimming: 0 bases; J trimming: 2 bases; junction bases outside the gene matches: 6. Germline CDR1 is SGDLS and CDR2 is YYNGEE. The CDR3 is 16 amino acids. DNA of the CDR3: TGTGCCAGCAGCGTAGTACCTAGCGGATACACAGATACGCAGTATTTT. The encoded protein is CASSVVPSGYTDTQYF.

As to this clone: Compared with germline, one end of the junction differs, possibly owing to a read error. The rearrangement links TRBV6-6 to TRBJ1-1; D gene uncertain. In germline, CDR1 is MNHNY, CDR2 SVGAGI (reference sequence). CDR3 length: 15 amino acids. CDR3 DNA: TGTGCCAGCAATTACCGGCGGGCGGTGGACACTGAAGCTTTCTTT. Translating it yields CASNYRRAVDTEAFF.

This clone was picked up a small number of times. V usage is TRBV11-2 and J usage is TRBJ1-2; possible D gene TRBD1, 6 bases. The CDR3 consists of 15 residues. In germline, CDR1 is SGHAT, CDR2 FQNNGV. Trimming shortened V by 2 bases and J by 4 bases, and 14 bases separated the two germline ends. CDR3 DNA sequence: TGTGCCAGCAGCTTAAGGCGGGGCAGGGGCTATGGCTACACCTTC. Translation gives CASSLRRGRGYGYTF.

The chain has TRBV4-3 and TRBJ1-2; D might be TRBD1 (5 bases). Trimming shortened V by 0 bases and J by 4 bases, and 12 bases separated the two germline ends. The V gene's germline CDR1 is LGHNA and CDR2 YSLEER. The CDR3 is 15 residues long. CDR3 region: CASSQDRAGTYGYTF. The CDR3 DNA is TGCGCCAGCAGCCAAGATAGGGCAGGGACCTATGGCTACACCTTC.

The chain recombines TRBV6-5 with TRBJ2-7; the D gene is possibly TRBD2 (5 bases). From germline, CDR1 is MNHEY and CDR2 SVGAGI. The CDR3 runs to 13 residues. Trimming cost V 5 bases and J 5 bases, with 13 bases left between them. Written as DNA, the CDR3 is TGTGCCAGCAGTGAAGAGGGCCCCAACGAGCAGTACTTC. The encoded protein is CASSEEGPNEQYF.

Concerning this clone: The same CDR3 also results from other DNA sequences found in this sample. The V call is TRBV9, the J call TRBJ2-3; 8 bases agree with TRBD2. Trimming removed 5 bases from V and 0 bases from J; junction bases left unmatched: 5. This CDR3 region has 15 residues. Per the germline V gene, CDR1 is SGDLS and CDR2 is YYNGEE. The CDR3 sequence is CASSAGGGSTDTQYF. The CDR3 coding sequence is TGTGCCAGCAGTGCGGGAGGAGGTAGCACAGATACGCAGTATTTT.

This clone was seen only a few times. The chain couples TRBV7-2 to TRBJ1-2, with 8 positions matching TRBD1. This CDR3 has 13 amino acids. The V gene's germline CDR1 is SGHTA and CDR2 FQGNSA. V gave up 5 bases and J gave up 4 bases; unmatched junction bases: 3. The CDR3 loop reads CASSPDRVYGYTF. The CDR3 nucleotides are TGTGCCAGCAGCCCGGACAGGGTCTATGGCTACACCTTC.

J is TRBJ2-6 and V is TRBV30; no clear D gene. Germline lookup yields CDR1 GTSNPN and CDR2 SVGIG (reference sequence). The CDR3 runs 17 residues. V was pared by 7 bases and J by 0 bases, with 19 bases between. The DNA of the CDR3 is TGTGCCTCACCGCCTCAACAACCTATCTCTGGGGCCAACGTCCTGACTTTC. It yields the protein CASPPQQPISGANVLTF.

The chain recombines TRBV7-2 with TRBJ2-7; 12 bases line up with TRBD1. Per germline, CDR1 SGHTA and CDR2 FQGNSA. The CDR3 contains 16 residues. J lost 5 bases, V lost 0 bases, and 5 bases had no gene match. CDR3 sequence: CASSLAGGQGAHEQYF. The DNA for the CDR3 is TGTGCCAGCAGCTTAGCTGGGGGACAGGGGGCCCACGAGCAGTACTTC.

The gene calls are TRBV13 and TRBJ2-3, with TRBD1 matching over 10 bases. Germline trimming cut 3 bases from V and 8 bases from J; bases unmatched to any gene: 8. The CDR3 spans 15 residues. CDR1 and CDR2 (germline): PRHDT, FYEKMQ (reference sequence). The CDR3 loop is CASSFRDRGSGTQYF. The CDR3 nucleotides read TGTGCCAGCAGCTTCCGGGACAGGGGTTCTGGTACGCAGTATTTT.

This clone was seen more than once but under ten times. The chain is built from TRBV21-1 and TRBJ2-1; TRBD1 reflects the table's D call only, with no check against the DNA. TRBV21-1 constitutes a pseudogene. The CDR3 length is 17 residues. The CDR3 loop reads CASSKIGATEGANEQFF. Written as DNA, the CDR3 is TGTGCCAGCAGCAAAATAGGAGCAACCGAAGGGGCCAATGAGCAGTTCTTC.

There are a few counts of this clone. The chain is built from TRBV18 and TRBJ2-1; 7 bases map to TRBD1. This CDR3 is built from 18 residues. The germline CDR1 and CDR2 sequences are KGHSH and LQKENI. Trimming at V came to 0 bases and at J to 2 bases, leaving 10 bases not matched to a gene. The CDR3 spells CASSPPGGPGGTYNEQFF. The CDR3 coding sequence is TGTGCCAGCTCACCACCGGGCGGGCCAGGGGGTACCTACAATGAGCAGTTCTTC.

J is TRBJ1-5 and V is TRBV4-2, with D hard to call. CDR3 length: 13 amino acids. Germline V gene sequence: CDR1 LGHNA, CDR2 YNFKEQ. The germline V and J ends were trimmed by 1 base and 7 bases, with 8 bases remaining between them. The CDR3 region is CASSQASGQPQHF. CDR3 sequence (DNA): TGTGCCAGCAGCCAAGCAAGTGGACAGCCCCAGCATTTT.

The J gene is TRBJ2-7, the V gene TRBV9, with D tentatively TRBD1 (5 bases). The CDR3 contains 14 residues. Trimming removed 0 bases at V and 5 bases at J, with 12 bases between. The germline gives CDR1 SGDLS, CDR2 YYNGEE. In nucleotides, the CDR3 is TGTGCCAGCAGCGTAGAACAGGTAGGGAACGAGCAGTACTTC. This codes for CASSVEQVGNEQYF.

The chain links TRBV7-2 to TRBJ1-2; D possibly corresponds to TRBD1 (5 bases). Between the trimmed V and J ends, which lost 5 bases and 2 bases, there was a span of 9 bases. CDR1 and CDR2 from the germline V gene are SGHTA and FQGNSA. This CDR3 is 13 amino acids long. CDR3 in amino acids: CASSHRDNYGYTF. Here the CDR3 DNA reads TGTGCCAGCAGCCACCGGGACAACTATGGCTACACCTTC.

Worth noting for this clone: The germline gene is not matched at one end of the junction; a read error may be the cause. The chain links TRBV10-3 to TRBJ2-7, with 10 bases identical to TRBD2. The germline V gene encodes CDR1 ENHRY and CDR2 SYGVKD. The CDR3 sequence is 15 residues long. CDR3 amino acids: CAINELAGDLAEQYF. CDR3 coding DNA: TGTGCCATCAATGAGCTAGCGGGAGACCTTGCCGAGCAGTACTTC.

The sample holds a few counts of this clone. In nucleotides, the CDR3 is TGTGCCAGTGAGAGGGTCGGGGGCCGTATGAACACTGAAGCTTTCTTT. Encoded protein: CASERVGGRMNTEAFF. The chain joins TRBV19 to TRBJ1-1; D may be TRBD1 (6 bases). Between the trimmed V and J ends, which lost 8 bases and 0 bases, there was a span of 19 bases. This CDR3 comprises 16 residues. Germline values: CDR1 LNHDA, CDR2 SQIVND (reference sequence).

The V call is TRBV25-1, the J call TRBJ2-5; the match to TRBD2 covers 7 bases. This CDR3 region has 13 residues. V shed 4 bases and J 5 bases; nucleotides not matched to a gene: 4. The germline CDR1 and CDR2 sequences are MGHDK and SYGVNS. The CDR3 DNA is TGTGCCAGCAGTGCCTCCGGGGGGGAGACCCAGTACTTC. Its protein is CASSASGGETQYF.

The chain has TRBV4-1 and TRBJ1-1, with a tentative D call TRBD1 (5 bases). This CDR3 has 13 residues. The germline V gene encodes CDR1 MGHRA and CDR2 YSYEKL. The V end lost 8 bases, the J end lost 0 bases, and 10 bases lay between the germline ends. CDR3: CASRSGVNTEAFF. In DNA, the CDR3 is TGCGCCAGCCGCTCGGGGGTGAACACTGAAGCTTTCTTT.

The V and J genes are TRBV9 and TRBJ2-7, with TRBD2 identical over 9 bases. The CDR3 totals 16 residues. V lost 4 bases, J lost 0 bases, and 8 bases stayed unmatched. Looked up from germline, CDR1 is SGDLS and CDR2 is YYNGEE. In DNA, the CDR3 is TGTGCCAGCAGCCGGTCCGTAGCGGGAGTCTCCTACGAGCAGTACTTC. Translating it yields CASSRSVAGVSYEQYF.

This clone was detected a few times. V usage is TRBV7-9 and J usage is TRBJ2-5, with D uncertain. This CDR3 contains 14 residues. The germline V gene has CDR1 SEHNR and CDR2 FQNEAQ (reference sequence). Trimming cost V 1 base and J 1 base, with 7 bases left between them. This CDR3 is CASSLEAIQETQYF. CDR3 coding DNA: TGTGCCAGCAGCTTAGAGGCGATCCAAGAGACCCAGTACTTC.

This clone was found a few times. This chain connects TRBV5-4 to TRBJ2-5; possibly TRBD2 for D (5 bases). The CDR3 spans 16 residues. Germline V gives CDR1 SGHNT, CDR2 YYREEE (reference sequence). The V end was cut by 4 bases, the J end by 2 bases, with 18 bases between. CDR3 sequence: CASSGIRERNQETQYF. The DNA for the CDR3 is TGTGCCAGCAGCGGGATCCGGGAACGAAATCAAGAGACCCAGTACTTC.

This clone appeared a few times. This sequence joins TRBV4-3 and TRBJ2-6; 8 bases fit TRBD1. The germline CDR1 and CDR2 sequences are LGHNA and YSLEER. CDR3 size: 18 residues. The ends lost 1 base at V and 3 bases at J; junction bases unmatched: 8. This CDR3 is CASSQGGDRGYGANVLTF. For the CDR3, the DNA is TGCGCCAGCAGCCAAGGAGGCGACAGGGGTTATGGGGCCAACGTCCTGACTTTC.

J is TRBJ1-4 and V is TRBV7-9, with D unclear. Trimming took 4 bases from V and 8 from J, leaving 14 bases between them. The CDR3 spans 14 residues. CDR1 SEHNR and CDR2 FQNEAQ come from the germline V gene (reference sequence). CDR3 bases: TGTGCCAGCAGCTCCTCCAACATAAGGGAAAAACTGTTTTTT. This codes for CASSSSNIREKLFF.

This clone was observed a few times. The V and J genes are TRBV5-6 and TRBJ2-1; D possibly uses TRBD1 or TRBD2 (5 bases each). The germline CDR1 and CDR2 sequences are SGHDT and YYEEEE. The CDR3 is 14 residues long. Trimming removed 1 base at V and 8 bases at J, with 13 bases between. The CDR3 here is CASSLSAGTHEQFF. The CDR3 region has the DNA TGTGCCAGCAGCTTGTCCGCAGGGACGCATGAGCAGTTCTTC.

This clone turned up a few times. The V gene is TRBV9, the J gene TRBJ2-7; TRBD1 aligns across 7 bases. CDR1 is SGDLS and CDR2 is YYNGEE in the germline V gene. This CDR3 has 14 amino acids. Trimming took 4 bases from V and 7 from J; bases not matched to a gene: 11. As DNA, the CDR3 is TGTGCCAGCAGCACGGGACAGAGTCTGGGAGAGCAGTACTTC. This translates into CASSTGQSLGEQYF.

The table lists this clone with a few counts. V gene TRBV20-1 combines with J gene TRBJ1-1, with no clear D. The germline V gene has CDR1 DFQATT and CDR2 SNEGSKA (reference sequence). The CDR3 consists of 11 residues. Trimming left V 3 bases short and J 4 bases short, with 6 bases between. The CDR3 sequence: CSASGSTEAFF. DNA for the CDR3: TGCAGTGCTAGTGGCAGCACTGAAGCTTTCTTT.

The rearrangement joins TRBV4-1 to TRBJ2-1; 7 nucleotides agree with TRBD1. CDR3 length: 14 residues. CDR1 is MGHRA and CDR2 is YSYEKL in the germline V gene. J gave up 3 bases and V 3 bases, and 2 bases lay outside the gene matches. This CDR3 reads CASSQRTGYNEQFF. CDR3 nucleotides: TGCGCCAGCAGCCAGAGGACAGGCTACAATGAGCAGTTCTTC.

V and J are TRBV29-1 and TRBJ1-5; TRBD1 might be the D (5 bases). Trimming left V 7 bases short and J 5 bases short, with 12 bases between. Germline V gene sequence: CDR1 SQVTM, CDR2 ANQGSEA. This CDR3 region has 12 residues. The CDR3 spells CSGGDWDQPQHF. CDR3 bases: TGCAGCGGGGGGGACTGGGATCAGCCCCAGCATTTT.